The T cell receptor beta chain under discussion was sequenced for a study of identical twins. Study-level results: Among out-of-frame alpha sequences shared by twins, low generation probability occurred in excess.

Concerning this clonotype: Its matching antigen is unknown.

Looked up from germline, CDR1 is SGHRS and CDR2 is YFSETQ. The CDR3 spans 14 residues. V shed 0 bases and J shed 2 bases, with 8 bases lying between them. A universal primer site was incorporated via template switching, and the cDNA contained unique molecular identifiers. From the 5' RACE reads, TCRdb called clonotypes with MiXCR, one entry per CDR3 protein. The sample carries about 470,000 distinct CDR3 sequences, approximately 24% recorded once. The same sample was also used in a study of T cells expressing NK-cell markers.

Material: CD4+ T cells sorted from blood. The source is a woman under 30 in good health. This chain links TRBV5-1 with TRBJ1-1; a possible D gene is TRBD1 (5 bases). The CDR3 sequence is CASSLARANTEAFF. Written as DNA, the CDR3 is TGCGCCAGCAGCTTGGCCAGGGCCAACACTGAAGCTTTCTTT.